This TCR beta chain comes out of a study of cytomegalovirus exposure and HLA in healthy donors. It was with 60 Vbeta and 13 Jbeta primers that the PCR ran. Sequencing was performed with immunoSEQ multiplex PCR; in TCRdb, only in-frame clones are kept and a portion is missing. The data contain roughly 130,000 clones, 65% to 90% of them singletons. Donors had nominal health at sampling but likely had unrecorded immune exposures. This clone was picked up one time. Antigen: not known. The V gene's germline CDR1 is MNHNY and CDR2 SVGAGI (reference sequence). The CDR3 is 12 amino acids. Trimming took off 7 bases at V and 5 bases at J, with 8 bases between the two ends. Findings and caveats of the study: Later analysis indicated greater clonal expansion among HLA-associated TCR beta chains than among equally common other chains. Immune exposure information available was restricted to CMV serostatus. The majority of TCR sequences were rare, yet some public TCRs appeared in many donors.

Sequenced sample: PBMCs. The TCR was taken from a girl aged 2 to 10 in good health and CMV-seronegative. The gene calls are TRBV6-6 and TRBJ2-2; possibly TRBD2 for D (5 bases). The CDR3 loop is CASNTRTGELFF. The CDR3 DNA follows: TGTGCCAGCAATACTAGGACCGGGGAGCTGTTTTTT.